The T cell receptor (beta chain) described here comes from a study of cytomegalovirus exposure and HLA in healthy donors. Study background: Findings of an earlier analysis included roughly 110 million unique TCR beta sequences from roughly 200 million T cells.

General observations from the study: Later work showed greater clonal expansion in HLA-associated TCR beta chains than in equally common others.

As regards this clone: What it binds is not known.

Use of 60 Vbeta and 13 Jbeta primers characterized the PCR. Authors' processing steps: In a later analysis, the count reached 80 million or so unique TCR beta chains, with about 12 million shared. Data came from immunoSEQ multiplex PCR; TCRdb stores just in-frame clones and leaves some out. For V, J and clone size, that table is used; D and trimming come from the DNA. Altogether around 130,000 clones are present, about 71% being singletons, with the ten largest covering roughly 3%. At collection, donors were nominally healthy, but unrecorded immune exposures were probable. In germline, CDR1 is MNHEY, CDR2 SMNVEV (reference sequence). After removal of 4 bases from V and 5 bases from J, the junction contained 7 bases not matched to a gene. This CDR3 is 15 amino acids long.

V and J are TRBV27 and TRBJ2-1; the match to TRBD1 covers 8 bases. Input material: PBMCs. The source is a woman aged 55 to 70 in good health and CMV-seropositive. This CDR3 is CASSSPGGANNEQFF. In DNA form, the CDR3 reads TGTGCCAGCAGTTCCCCAGGGGGCGCAAACAATGAGCAGTTCTTC.